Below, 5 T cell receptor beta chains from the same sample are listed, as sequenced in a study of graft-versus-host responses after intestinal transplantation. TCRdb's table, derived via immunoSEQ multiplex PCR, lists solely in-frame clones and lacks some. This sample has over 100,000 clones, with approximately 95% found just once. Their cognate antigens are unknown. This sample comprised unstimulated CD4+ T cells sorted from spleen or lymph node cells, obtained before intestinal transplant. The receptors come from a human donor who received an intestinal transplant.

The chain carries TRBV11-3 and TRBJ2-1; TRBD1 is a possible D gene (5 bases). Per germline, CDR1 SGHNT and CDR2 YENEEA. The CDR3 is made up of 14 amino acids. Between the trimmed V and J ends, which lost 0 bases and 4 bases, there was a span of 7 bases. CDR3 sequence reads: CASSLEAGYNEQFF. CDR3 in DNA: TGTGCCAGCAGCTTAGAGGCAGGGTACAATGAGCAGTTCTTC.

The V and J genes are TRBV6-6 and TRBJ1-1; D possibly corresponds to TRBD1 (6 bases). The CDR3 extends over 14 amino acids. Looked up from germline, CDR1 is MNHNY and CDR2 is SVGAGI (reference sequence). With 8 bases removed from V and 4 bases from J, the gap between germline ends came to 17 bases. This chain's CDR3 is CASGRQGIGTEAFF. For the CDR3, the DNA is TGTGCCAGCGGACGGCAGGGGATTGGCACTGAAGCTTTCTTT.

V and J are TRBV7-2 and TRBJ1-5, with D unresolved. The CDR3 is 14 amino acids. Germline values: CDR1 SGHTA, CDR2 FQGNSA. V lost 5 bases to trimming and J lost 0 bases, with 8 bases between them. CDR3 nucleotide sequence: TGTGCCAGCAGCCGTAGGGTTAGCAATCAGCCCCAGCATTTT. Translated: CASSRRVSNQPQHF.

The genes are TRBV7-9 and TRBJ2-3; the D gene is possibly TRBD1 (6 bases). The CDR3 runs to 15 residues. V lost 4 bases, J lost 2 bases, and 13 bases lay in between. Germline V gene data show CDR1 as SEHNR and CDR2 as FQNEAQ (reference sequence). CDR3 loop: CASSYGQTTTDTQYF. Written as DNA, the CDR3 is TGTGCCAGCAGCTACGGACAGACAACCACAGATACGCAGTATTTT.

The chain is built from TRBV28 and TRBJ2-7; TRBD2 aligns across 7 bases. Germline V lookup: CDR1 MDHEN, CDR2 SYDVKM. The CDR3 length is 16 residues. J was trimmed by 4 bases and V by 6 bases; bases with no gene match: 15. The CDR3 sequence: CASSPGRASGTYEQYF. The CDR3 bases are TGTGCCAGCAGCCCAGGTAGGGCTAGCGGCACATACGAGCAGTACTTC. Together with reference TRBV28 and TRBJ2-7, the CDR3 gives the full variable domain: DVKVTQSSRYLVKRTGEKVFLECVQDMDHENMFWYRQDPGLGLRLIYFSYDVKMKEKGDIPEGYSVSREKKERFSLILESASTNQTSMYLCASSPGRASGTYEQYFGPGTRLTVT.